The rows below give T cell receptor beta chains drawn from one sample of a study of human T cells and chemical hapten exposure. A single record per CDR3 protein comes from TCRdb applying MiXCR to the RACE reads. The sample has around 380,000 distinct CDR3 sequences; 4.8% are singletons. This specimen consisted of whole blood, obtained in connection with sensitization to the hapten diphenylcyclopropenone (DPC). All receptors derive from a woman aged 50 to 60 with alopecia areata. Some clones in this sample may be carry-over from other donors' samples. CDR3s include the opening cysteine and the closing phenylalanine or tryptophan. D genes are given only for firm matches. Size is stated for part of the rows, as once, few or many counts, or as a class when the clone is expanded.

j_gene: TRBJ2-5; len: 14; abundance: .; v_gene: TRBV28; d_gene: TRBD1; CDR3nt: TGTGCCAGCAGTTTGTTGCGGACAGGAGAGACCCAGTACTTC; CDR3aa: CASSLLRTGETQYF
j_gene: TRBJ1-1; len: 14; abundance: few; v_gene: TRBV5-6; d_gene: TRBD1; CDR3nt: TGTGCCAGCAGCTCGGACAGGGGGAACGGTGAAGCTTTCTTT; CDR3aa: CASSSDRGNGEAFF
j_gene: TRBJ1-1; len: 14; abundance: .; v_gene: TRBV9; d_gene: TRBD1; CDR3nt: TGTGCCAGCAGCCCCCAGGGGGCGAGAACTGAAGCTTTCTTT; CDR3aa: CASSPQGARTEAFF
j_gene: TRBJ1-1; len: 14; abundance: many; v_gene: TRBV5-1; d_gene: .; CDR3nt: TGCGCCAGCAGCTTGGATCAGGGGAACACTGAAGCTTTCTTT; CDR3aa: CASSLDQGNTEAFF
j_gene: TRBJ2-3; len: 16; abundance: .; v_gene: TRBV7-8; d_gene: TRBD2; CDR3nt: TGTGCCAGCAGCCCGACTAGCGGGGGGGGAGGAGATACGCAGTATTTT; CDR3aa: CASSPTSGGGGDTQYF
j_gene: TRBJ2-7; len: 13; abundance: .; v_gene: TRBV28; d_gene: .; CDR3nt: TGTGCCAGCAGCCACACGAATCCCTACGAGCAGTACTTC; CDR3aa: CASSHTNPYEQYF
j_gene: TRBJ1-1; len: 17; abundance: many; v_gene: TRBV27; d_gene: .; CDR3nt: TGTGCCAGCAGTTCGCTTTCGTACGGTGGGGACTTCTTTGAAGCTTTCTTT; CDR3aa: CASSSLSYGGDFFEAFF
j_gene: TRBJ2-3; len: 17; abundance: many; v_gene: TRBV7-2; d_gene: TRBD2; CDR3nt: TGTGCCAGCAGCTCAGGGACTAGCGGGGGGGCCGTAGATACGCAGTATTTT; CDR3aa: CASSSGTSGGAVDTQYF
j_gene: TRBJ1-1; len: 13; abundance: many; v_gene: TRBV7-2; d_gene: .; CDR3nt: TGTGCCAGCAGGAACGACAGGCTGGGTGAAGCTTTCTTT; CDR3aa: CASRNDRLGEAFF
j_gene: TRBJ2-3; len: 18; abundance: many; v_gene: TRBV18; d_gene: .; CDR3nt: TGTGCCAGCTCACCGTTGAGTCTGAGGGGCACTAGCACAGATACGCAGTATTTT; CDR3aa: CASSPLSLRGTSTDTQYF
j_gene: TRBJ2-3; len: 15; abundance: few; v_gene: TRBV5-3; d_gene: TRBD2; CDR3nt: TGTGCCAGAAGCGACTGGACTAGCGGGTCAGATACGCAGTATTTT; CDR3aa: CARSDWTSGSDTQYF
j_gene: TRBJ1-4; len: 15; abundance: many; v_gene: TRBV27; d_gene: .; CDR3nt: TGTGCCAGCAGTCCCAATTCCGGGCCAGGGCGTAGAATGTTTTTT; CDR3aa: CASSPNSGPGRRMFF
j_gene: TRBJ2-5; len: 14; abundance: .; v_gene: TRBV7-2; d_gene: .; CDR3nt: TGTGCCAGCAGCTTTTCGGACCAACAAGAGACCCAGTACTTC; CDR3aa: CASSFSDQQETQYF
j_gene: TRBJ2-5; len: 15; abundance: .; v_gene: TRBV21-1; d_gene: .; CDR3nt: TGTGCCAGCAGCAAAGCGCTCGGCGGGGAGGAGACCCAGTACTTC; CDR3aa: CASSKALGGEETQYF
j_gene: TRBJ2-1; len: 15; abundance: many; v_gene: TRBV19; d_gene: TRBD2; CDR3nt: TGTGCCAGTAGTCCGGGACTAGCGGGGGGCCATGAGCAGTTCTTC; CDR3aa: CASSPGLAGGHEQFF
j_gene: TRBJ2-5; len: 16; abundance: many; v_gene: TRBV10-3; d_gene: TRBD1; CDR3nt: TGTGCCATCAGTGAGGGGCAGGGGGCTCAGGCAGAGACCCAGTACTTC; CDR3aa: CAISEGQGAQAETQYF
j_gene: TRBJ2-3; len: 13; abundance: .; v_gene: TRBV2; d_gene: .; CDR3nt: TGTGCCTCCGAGGGCGGGAGCACAGATACGCAGTATTTT; CDR3aa: CASEGGSTDTQYF
j_gene: TRBJ2-1; len: 11; abundance: many; v_gene: TRBV12-3/TRBV12-4; d_gene: .; CDR3nt: TGTGCCAGCAGCCCGCACAATGAGCAGTTCTTC; CDR3aa: CASSPHNEQFF
j_gene: TRBJ2-1; len: 14; abundance: .; v_gene: TRBV6-1; d_gene: .; CDR3nt: TGTGCCAGCACCCCGGTCGGGAGCGGCAATGAGCAGTTCTTC; CDR3aa: CASTPVGSGNEQFF
j_gene: TRBJ1-1; len: 13; abundance: .; v_gene: TRBV10-3; d_gene: .; CDR3nt: TGTGCCATCAGTCTACAGGGAGACACTGAAGCTTTCTTT; CDR3aa: CAISLQGDTEAFF
j_gene: TRBJ1-6; len: 16; abundance: .; v_gene: TRBV5-1; d_gene: TRBD1; CDR3nt: TGCGCCAGCAGCCGTAGCTACAGGGGGCTCGGGTCACCCCTCCACTTT; CDR3aa: CASSRSYRGLGSPLHF
j_gene: TRBJ2-2; len: 14; abundance: many; v_gene: TRBV9; d_gene: .; CDR3nt: TGTGCCAGCAGCAAGGGAGGAAACACCGGGGAGCTGTTTTTT; CDR3aa: CASSKGGNTGELFF
j_gene: TRBJ1-5; len: 17; abundance: many; v_gene: TRBV7-9; d_gene: TRBD1; CDR3nt: TGTGCCAGCAGCTTAAGCGGGACAGGGGGCGTGGGACGGCCCCAGCATTTT; CDR3aa: CASSLSGTGGVGRPQHF
j_gene: TRBJ1-2; len: 17; abundance: many; v_gene: TRBV6-5; d_gene: .; CDR3nt: TGTGCCAGCAGTTACTCATCCGAGGGGCTCGGGGGCTCTGGCTACACCTTC; CDR3aa: CASSYSSEGLGGSGYTF
j_gene: TRBJ2-7; len: 13; abundance: many; v_gene: TRBV2; d_gene: TRBD2; CDR3nt: TGTGCCAGCAGTCAGCGGGGGTACATCGAGCAGTACTTC; CDR3aa: CASSQRGYIEQYF
j_gene: TRBJ1-1; len: 14; abundance: many; v_gene: TRBV20-1; d_gene: TRBD1; CDR3nt: TGCAGTGCTAGCAAACAGGGGATAGGAACTGAAGCTTTCTTT; CDR3aa: CSASKQGIGTEAFF
j_gene: TRBJ1-1; len: 14; abundance: .; v_gene: TRBV5-4; d_gene: TRBD1; CDR3nt: TGTGCCAGCGACGCTCCCGGACAGGCCACTGAAGCTTTCTTT; CDR3aa: CASDAPGQATEAFF
j_gene: TRBJ2-7; len: 14; abundance: .; v_gene: TRBV6-5; d_gene: TRBD2; CDR3nt: TGTGCCAGCAGTTACCGCGGGGGGGGCTACGAGCAGTACTTC; CDR3aa: CASSYRGGGYEQYF
j_gene: TRBJ2-5; len: 18; abundance: many; v_gene: TRBV7-2; d_gene: TRBD2; CDR3nt: TGTGCCAGCAGCACCGGGACTAGCGGGAGGGTGACCCCCGAGACCCAGTACTTC; CDR3aa: CASSTGTSGRVTPETQYF
j_gene: TRBJ2-7; len: 14; abundance: .; v_gene: TRBV29-1; d_gene: TRBD1; CDR3nt: TGCAGCGTTGTCCGGGACAGAAGCTCCTACGAGCAGTACTTC; CDR3aa: CSVVRDRSSYEQYF
j_gene: TRBJ2-7; len: 15; abundance: .; v_gene: TRBV9; d_gene: .; CDR3nt: TGTGCCAGCAGCGTAGGTGCAGAACTCTCCTACGAGCAGTACTTC; CDR3aa: CASSVGAELSYEQYF
j_gene: TRBJ1-2; len: 13; abundance: many; v_gene: TRBV20-1; d_gene: .; CDR3nt: TGCAGTGCTAGAGTGGGAGGGTTCTATGGCTACACCTTC; CDR3aa: CSARVGGFYGYTF
j_gene: TRBJ1-1; len: 13; abundance: .; v_gene: TRBV10-3; d_gene: TRBD1; CDR3nt: TGTGCCATCAGGTGGGACAGGAACACTGAAGCTTTCTTT; CDR3aa: CAIRWDRNTEAFF
j_gene: TRBJ2-2; len: 16; abundance: many; v_gene: TRBV5-1; d_gene: TRBD1; CDR3nt: TGCGCCAGCAGCTGGGGACAGGGAGGGAACACCGGGGAGCTGTTTTTT; CDR3aa: CASSWGQGGNTGELFF
j_gene: TRBJ1-5; len: 15; abundance: few; v_gene: TRBV7-9; d_gene: .; CDR3nt: TGTGCCAGCAGCTCGGACCGGGACCGCGGTCAGCCCCAGCATTTT; CDR3aa: CASSSDRDRGQPQHF
j_gene: TRBJ2-7; len: 13; abundance: many; v_gene: TRBV7-8; d_gene: .; CDR3nt: TGTGCCAGCAGCTTAGCGCCGGACTACGAGCAGTACTTC; CDR3aa: CASSLAPDYEQYF
j_gene: TRBJ1-1; len: 12; abundance: many; v_gene: TRBV29-1; d_gene: .; CDR3nt: TGCAGCGTCTCCGGAGGTCGGGGTGAAGCTTTCTTT; CDR3aa: CSVSGGRGEAFF
j_gene: TRBJ2-1; len: 15; abundance: many; v_gene: TRBV7-2; d_gene: .; CDR3nt: TGTGCCAGCAGCTCAAACGGTAACCGGCGCAATGAGCAGTTCTTC; CDR3aa: CASSSNGNRRNEQFF
j_gene: TRBJ2-5; len: 14; abundance: few; v_gene: TRBV3-1; d_gene: .; CDR3nt: TGTGCCAGCAGCCAGGTGGTAGCCCAAGAGACCCAGTACTTC; CDR3aa: CASSQVVAQETQYF
j_gene: TRBJ2-1; len: 13; abundance: .; v_gene: TRBV5-6; d_gene: .; CDR3nt: TGTGCCAGCAGCTTCCCCGGATTCAATGAGCAGTTCTTC; CDR3aa: CASSFPGFNEQFF
j_gene: TRBJ2-3; len: 12; abundance: .; v_gene: TRBV11-2; d_gene: .; CDR3nt: TGTGCCAGCAGCTTATCCTACGATACGCAGTATTTT; CDR3aa: CASSLSYDTQYF